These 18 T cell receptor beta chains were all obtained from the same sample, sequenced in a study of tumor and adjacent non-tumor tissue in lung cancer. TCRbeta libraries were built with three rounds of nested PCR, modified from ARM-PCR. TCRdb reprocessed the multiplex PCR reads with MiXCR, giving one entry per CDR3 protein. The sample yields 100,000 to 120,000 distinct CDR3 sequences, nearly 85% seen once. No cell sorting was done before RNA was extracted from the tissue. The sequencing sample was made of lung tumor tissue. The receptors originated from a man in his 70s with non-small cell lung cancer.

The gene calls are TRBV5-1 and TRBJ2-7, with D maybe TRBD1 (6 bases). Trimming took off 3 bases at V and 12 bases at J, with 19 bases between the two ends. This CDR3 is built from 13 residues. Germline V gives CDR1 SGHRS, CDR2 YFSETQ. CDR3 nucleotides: TGCGCCAGCAGCTGGGACAAAGCCTACGAGAGGTACTTC. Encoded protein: CASSWDKAYERYF.

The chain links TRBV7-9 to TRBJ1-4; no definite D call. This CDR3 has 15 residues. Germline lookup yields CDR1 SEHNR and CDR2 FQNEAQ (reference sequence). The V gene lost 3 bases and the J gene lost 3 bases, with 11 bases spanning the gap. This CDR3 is CASSLIRRPNEKLFF. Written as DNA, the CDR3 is TGTGCCAGCAGCTTGATCAGGAGACCTAATGAAAAACTGTTTTTT.

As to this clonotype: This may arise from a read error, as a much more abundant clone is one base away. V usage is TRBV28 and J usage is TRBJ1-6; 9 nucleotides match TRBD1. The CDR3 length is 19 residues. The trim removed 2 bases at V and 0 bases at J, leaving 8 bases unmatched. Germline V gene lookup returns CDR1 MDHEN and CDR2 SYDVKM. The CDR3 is CASSLLRQGVRSYNSPLHF. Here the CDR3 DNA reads TGTGCCAGCAGTTTACTCCGACAGGGGGTCCGCTCCTATAATTCACCCCTCCACTTT.

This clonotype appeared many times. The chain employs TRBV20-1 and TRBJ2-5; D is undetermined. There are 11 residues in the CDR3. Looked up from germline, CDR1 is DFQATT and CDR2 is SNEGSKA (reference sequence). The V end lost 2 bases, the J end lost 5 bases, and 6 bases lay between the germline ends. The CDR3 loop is CSARSGETQYF. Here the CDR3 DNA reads TGCAGTGCTAGATCCGGGGAGACCCAGTACTTC.

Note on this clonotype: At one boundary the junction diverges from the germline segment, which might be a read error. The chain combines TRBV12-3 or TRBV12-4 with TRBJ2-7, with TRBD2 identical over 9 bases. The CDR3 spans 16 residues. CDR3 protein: CTSTKDSISGSYEQYF. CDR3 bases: TGTACCAGCACCAAGGACAGTATTAGCGGGAGTTACGAGCAGTACTTC.

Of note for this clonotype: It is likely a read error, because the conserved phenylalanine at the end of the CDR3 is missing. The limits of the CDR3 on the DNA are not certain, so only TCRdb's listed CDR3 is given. CDR3 loop: CASSPKAGGQFEETEYS. The J gene is TRBJ2-5, the V gene TRBV4-2; the table's D call of TRBD2 was not tested on the DNA. The CDR3 comprises 17 residues, both ends counted. Germline CDR1 is LGHNA and CDR2 is YNFKEQ.

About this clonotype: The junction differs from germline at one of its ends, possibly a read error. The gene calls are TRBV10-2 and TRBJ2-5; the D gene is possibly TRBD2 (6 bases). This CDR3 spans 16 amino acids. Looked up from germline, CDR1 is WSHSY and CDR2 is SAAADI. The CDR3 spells CATQGGTTRGGETRYF. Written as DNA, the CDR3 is TGCGCCACCCAGGGAGGCACAACGAGGGGTGGGGAGACCCGGTACTTC.

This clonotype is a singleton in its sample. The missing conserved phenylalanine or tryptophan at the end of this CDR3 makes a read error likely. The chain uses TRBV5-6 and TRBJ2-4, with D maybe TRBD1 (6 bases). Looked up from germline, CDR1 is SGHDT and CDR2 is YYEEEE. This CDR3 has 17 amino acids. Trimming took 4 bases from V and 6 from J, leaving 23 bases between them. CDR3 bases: TGTGCCAGCAGCGTTACCGGGTCAGGGGTCGTTGGAAACATTCAGTACTTA. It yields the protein CASSVTGSGVVGNIQYL.

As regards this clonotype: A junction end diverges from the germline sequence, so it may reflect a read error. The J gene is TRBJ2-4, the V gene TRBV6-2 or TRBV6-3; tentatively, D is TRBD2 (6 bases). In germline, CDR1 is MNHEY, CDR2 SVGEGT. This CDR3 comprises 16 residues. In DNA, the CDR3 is TGTGCCAGCTCATCAACAACCGGGAGAGGGGTTTACATTCATTACTTC. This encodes CASSSTTGRGVYIHYF.

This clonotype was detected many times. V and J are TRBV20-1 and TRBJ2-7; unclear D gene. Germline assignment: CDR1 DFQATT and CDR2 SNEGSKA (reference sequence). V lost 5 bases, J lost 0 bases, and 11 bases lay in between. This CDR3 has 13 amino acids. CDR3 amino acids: CSALEDYSYEQYF. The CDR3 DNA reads TGCAGTGCTCTAGAAGATTACTCCTACGAGCAGTACTTC.

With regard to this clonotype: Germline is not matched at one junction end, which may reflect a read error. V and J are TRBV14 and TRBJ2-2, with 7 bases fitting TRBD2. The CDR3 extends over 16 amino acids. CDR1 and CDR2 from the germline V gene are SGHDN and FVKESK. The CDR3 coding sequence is TGTGCTAGCAGGCGAACTAGCGAAGCGAACTCCGGGGAGCTGTTTTTT. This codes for CASRRTSEANSGELFF.

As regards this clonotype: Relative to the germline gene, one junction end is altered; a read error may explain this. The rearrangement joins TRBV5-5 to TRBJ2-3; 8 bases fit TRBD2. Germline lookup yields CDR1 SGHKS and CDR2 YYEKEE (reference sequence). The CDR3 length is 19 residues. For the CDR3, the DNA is TGTGCCAGCAGCTCTTATCCCGGGACTAGTGGGGGCCGCACATATACGCAGTATTTT. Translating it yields CASSSYPGTSGGRTYTQYF.

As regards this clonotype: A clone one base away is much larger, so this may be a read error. The CDR3 spells CASSFPLPEQGLAYTF. The CDR3 DNA is TGTGCCAGCAGCTTCCCCCTCCCCGAACAGGGTTTAGCCTACACCTTC. The V gene is TRBV7-2, the J gene TRBJ1-2; D might be TRBD1 (6 bases). Germline V gives CDR1 SGHTA, CDR2 FQGNSA. The CDR3 runs 16 residues. Trimming left V 3 bases short and J 10 bases short, with 24 bases between.

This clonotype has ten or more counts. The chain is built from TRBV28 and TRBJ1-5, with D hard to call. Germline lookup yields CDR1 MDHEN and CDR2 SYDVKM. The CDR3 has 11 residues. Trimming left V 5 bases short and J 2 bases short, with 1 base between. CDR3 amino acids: CASSGNQPQHF. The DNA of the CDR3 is TGTGCCAGCAGTGGCAATCAGCCCCAGCATTTT.

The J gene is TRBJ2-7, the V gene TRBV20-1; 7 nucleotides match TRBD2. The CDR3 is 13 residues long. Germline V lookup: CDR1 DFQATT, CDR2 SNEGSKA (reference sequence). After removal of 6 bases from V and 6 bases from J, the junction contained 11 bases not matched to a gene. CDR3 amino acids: CSAYPEGGGEQYF. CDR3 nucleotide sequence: TGCAGTGCCTATCCAGAGGGCGGGGGCGAGCAGTACTTC.

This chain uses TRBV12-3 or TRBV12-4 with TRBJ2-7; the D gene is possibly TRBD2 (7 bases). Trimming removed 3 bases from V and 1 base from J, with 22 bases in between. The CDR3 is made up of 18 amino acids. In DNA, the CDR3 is TGTGCCAGCAGTTTTTGGGGGGAGGGGGAGTTCAGGTCCTACGAGCAGTACTTC. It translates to CASSFWGEGEFRSYEQYF.

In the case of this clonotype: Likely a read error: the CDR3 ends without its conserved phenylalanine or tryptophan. The CDR3 here is CASSTDCRETQYL. CDR3 DNA sequence: TGTGCCAGCAGCACCGATTGCCGAGAGACCCAGTACCTC. The rearrangement joins TRBV5-6 to TRBJ2-5, with D unresolved. Trimming shortened V by 4 bases and J by 4 bases, and 11 bases separated the two germline ends. The CDR3 consists of 13 residues. CDR1 is SGHDT and CDR2 is YYEEEE in the germline V gene.

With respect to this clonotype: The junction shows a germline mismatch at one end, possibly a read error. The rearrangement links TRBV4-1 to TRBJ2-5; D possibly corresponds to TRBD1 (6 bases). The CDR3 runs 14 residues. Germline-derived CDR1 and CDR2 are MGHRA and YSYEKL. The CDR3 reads CSSNQQWGQETQYF. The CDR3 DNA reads TGCTCAAGCAACCAACAGTGGGGGCAAGAGACGCAGTACTTC.